This entry features one T cell receptor beta chain sequence. These data come from a study of blood T cell repertoires in COVID-19. V lost 0 bases, J lost 2 bases, and 10 bases lay in between. The CDR3 is made up of 15 amino acids. Germline loops: CDR1 SGHNT, CDR2 YENEEA. Libraries were prepared by immunoSEQ multiplex PCR; TCRdb keeps only in-frame clonotypes and omits some of them. The table lists 200,000 to 300,000 clones, around 85% of them singletons. Sequenced material: PBMCs or T cells enriched from blood (not recorded which). The sequence derives from a woman aged 40 to 49 with acute COVID-19. This sequence joins TRBV11-3 and TRBJ1-2, with unresolved D. CDR3 DNA: TGTGCCAGCAGCTTAGAGGGGAGGCGCAACTATGGCTACACCTTC. This sequence encodes CASSLEGRRNYGYTF.